The sequence of this T cell receptor beta chain was determined in a study of response to subunit inactivated influenza vaccine. Broader study findings: Authors suggested that a seasonal influenza vaccination recruits few new T cells each time.

As for this clonotype: Its antigen is not known. An end of the junction does not agree with germline; a read error may underlie this.

The length of the CDR3 is 16 residues. CDR1 is SQVTM and CDR2 is ANQGSEA in the germline V gene. TCRdb re-called the RT-PCR reads with MiXCR, one entry per CDR3 protein. The sample carries hundreds of thousands of distinct CDR3 sequences, 12% recorded once. The V call is TRBV29-1, the J call TRBJ2-2, with TRBD2 identical over 7 bases. The sequenced sample was PBMCs from blood, obtained on the day of vaccination. This sequence was found in a man aged 50-59 years who received an inactivated influenza vaccine. This CDR3 reads CSAEVRGRGNTGELFF. DNA of the CDR3: TGCAGCGCTGAAGTTCGCGGGAGAGGAAACACCGGGGAGCTGTTTTTT.